This is a list of T cell receptor beta chains from one sample in a study of OX40 agonist ivuxolimab in advanced cancers. The assay was immunoSEQ multiplex PCR, and TCRdb's table has in-frame clones only and misses some. Counted here are about 100,000 clones, approximately 89% occurring once; the ten biggest clones make up about 0.51%. The sample in question was CD4+ or CD8+ T cells sorted from blood, obtained in a trial of the OX40 agonist ivuxolimab. The receptor set was obtained from an adult with an advanced solid tumor such as melanoma, head and neck, liver or kidney cancer. Each CDR3 is given with its conserved first and last residue. The order of the fields is J gene, clone size, V gene, D gene, CDR3 protein, CDR3 DNA. D genes are given only for firm matches. Only part of the rows carry a size: once, few, many, or a class if the clone is expanded.

>TRBJ2-7|-|TRBV6-1|-
CASSEALAFVYEQYF
TGTGCCAGCAGTGAAGCGCTGGCCTTCGTCTACGAGCAGTACTTC
>TRBJ2-1|-|TRBV5-1|-
CASSWGSGVSSYNEQFF
TGCGCCAGCAGCTGGGGTTCCGGCGTAAGCTCCTACAATGAGCAGTTCTTC
>TRBJ1-1|-|TRBV27|TRBD1
CASSSGGTEAFF
TGTGCCAGCAGTTCAGGGGGCACTGAAGCTTTCTTT
>TRBJ2-5|-|TRBV2|-
CASSVNKETQYF
TGTGCCAGCAGTGTAAACAAAGAGACCCAGTACTTC
>TRBJ2-1|-|TRBV11-3|-
CASSPGGPESSYNEQFF
TGTGCCAGCAGCCCAGGCGGTCCAGAAAGCTCCTACAATGAGCAGTTCTTC
>TRBJ2-2|few|TRBV30|TRBD2
CAWSLAGGPGGELFF
TGTGCCTGGAGTCTAGCGGGAGGGCCCGGCGGGGAGCTGTTTTTT
>TRBJ2-5|-|TRBV4-2|-
CASSLWPPQYF
TGTGCCAGCAGCCTGTGGCCTCCCCAGTACTTC
>TRBJ1-5|-|TRBV6-5|TRBD1
CASQAGTGSNQPQHF
TGTGCCAGTCAAGCCGGGACAGGGAGCAATCAGCCCCAGCATTTT
>TRBJ2-1|-|TRBV5-6|TRBD2
CASSGPGLDDEQFF
TGTGCCAGCAGCGGGCCGGGACTAGACGATGAGCAGTTCTTC
>TRBJ2-3|-|TRBV12-5|-
CASAEQGTTDTQYF
TGTGCTAGTGCAGAGCAGGGGACCACAGATACGCAGTATTTT
>TRBJ2-5|-|TRBV5-4|-
CASSPRGETQYF
TGTGCCAGCAGCCCCAGGGGTGAGACCCAGTACTTC
>TRBJ2-3|-|TRBV7-3|-
CASSLIGTDTQYF
TGTGCCAGCAGCTTAATTGGCACAGATACGCAGTATTTT
>TRBJ1-1|-|TRBV10-1|-
CASSEARGNTEAFF
TGCGCCAGCAGTGAGGCTCGAGGGAACACTGAAGCTTTCTTT
>TRBJ1-2|-|TRBV7-8|TRBD1
CASSRLDRGDGYTF
TGTGCCAGCAGCAGACTGGACAGGGGGGATGGCTACACCTTC
>TRBJ2-3|-|TRBV9|TRBD2
CASSVTAGGHTQYF
TGTGCCAGCAGCGTAACAGCGGGAGGTCATACGCAGTATTTT
>TRBJ2-7|-|TRBV11-2|-
CASSSGGEQYF
TGTGCCAGCAGCTCCGGGGGCGAGCAGTACTTC
>TRBJ1-2|-|TRBV5-1|TRBD1
CASRDRDSSYGYTF
TGCGCCAGCAGGGACAGGGACTCCAGCTATGGCTACACCTTC
>TRBJ1-2|-|TRBV5-1|TRBD1
CASSLGQGDGYTF
TGCGCCAGCAGTCTTGGACAGGGGGATGGCTACACCTTC
>TRBJ1-5|-|TRBV28|-
CASSSREDQPQHF
TGTGCCAGCAGTTCTCGAGAGGATCAGCCCCAGCATTTT
>TRBJ2-1|-|TRBV14|TRBD2
CASSRVAGHNEQFF
TGTGCCAGCAGCCGGGTAGCGGGACACAATGAGCAGTTCTTC
>TRBJ2-2|once|TRBV5-1|-
CASSTQGGDTGELFF
TGCGCCAGCAGCACCCAGGGAGGCGACACCGGGGAGCTGTTTTTT
>TRBJ1-1|-|TRBV19|-
CASSDRWRAETEAFF
TGTGCCAGTAGTGACCGGTGGAGGGCGGAAACTGAAGCTTTCTTT
>TRBJ2-7|-|TRBV5-1|TRBD1
CASSPRTGTDYEQYF
TGCGCCAGCAGCCCCAGGACCGGGACAGACTACGAGCAGTACTTC
>TRBJ2-4|once|TRBV6-1|-
CASADSKNIQYF
TGTGCCAGCGCTGACTCAAAAAACATTCAGTACTTC
>TRBJ2-1|-|TRBV7-6|TRBD2
CASSSTGAAPGLAWYNEQFF
TGTGCCAGCAGCTCTACGGGGGCGGCGCCGGGACTAGCATGGTACAATGAGCAGTTCTTC
>TRBJ1-2|-|TRBV29-1|-
CSVEDEDYGYTF
TGCAGCGTTGAAGATGAGGACTATGGCTACACCTTC
>TRBJ1-1|-|TRBV29-1|-
CSVGSPGDTEAFF
TGCAGCGTCGGGAGTCCGGGGGACACTGAAGCTTTCTTT
>TRBJ2-5|-|TRBV7-2|-
CASSLAGGETQYF
TGTGCCAGCAGCTTAGCGGGGGGTGAGACCCAGTACTTC
>TRBJ2-5|-|TRBV5-1|TRBD1
CASSLGGGNWETQYF
TGCGCCAGCAGCTTGGGAGGGGGCAATTGGGAGACCCAGTACTTC
>TRBJ2-1|-|TRBV11-2|-
CASSLGSGEQFF
TGTGCCAGCAGCTTAGGCTCAGGTGAGCAGTTCTTC
>TRBJ1-3|-|TRBV4-1|TRBD1
CASSFRTGGSGGNTIYF
TGCGCCAGCAGCTTTCGGACAGGGGGAAGTGGTGGAAACACCATATATTTT
>TRBJ2-2|-|TRBV2|TRBD2
CASIGGWASGGTGELFF
TGTGCCAGCATCGGAGGTTGGGCTAGCGGGGGGACCGGGGAGCTGTTTTTT
>TRBJ1-2|-|TRBV18|-
CASSPKAGLYGYTF
TGTGCCAGCTCACCCAAAGCGGGACTCTATGGCTACACCTTC
>TRBJ2-7|few|TRBV28|-
CASSFKADEQYF
TGTGCCAGCAGTTTCAAAGCCGACGAGCAGTACTTC
>TRBJ1-5|-|TRBV21-1|-
CASSNQAGRCNQPQHF
TGTGCCAGCAGCAACCAAGCAGGACGATGCAATCAGCCCCAGCATTTT
>TRBJ1-5|-|TRBV28|-
CASSLLMRTQHF
TGTGCCAGCAGTTTACTGATGAGGACCCAGCATTTT
>TRBJ1-4|-|TRBV4-3|-
CASSRATGRKNEKLFF
TGCGCCAGCAGCCGCGCGACCGGGAGAAAAAATGAAAAACTGTTTTTT
>TRBJ1-1|-|TRBV25-1|-
CASSSVSSTGNTEAFF
TGTGCCAGCAGTTCCGTATCCTCGACAGGAAACACTGAAGCTTTCTTT
>TRBJ1-4|once|TRBV28|-
CASNRHGGRNEKLFF
TGTGCCAGCAACCGCCACGGAGGTAGGAATGAAAAACTGTTTTTT
>TRBJ1-1|-|TRBV6-6|-
CASRPQGMNTEAFF
TGTGCCAGCAGGCCACAGGGAATGAACACTGAAGCTTTCTTT
>TRBJ1-2|-|TRBV28|TRBD1
CASSFRQGRYGYTF
TGTGCCAGCAGTTTCAGACAGGGAAGGTATGGCTACACCTTC
>TRBJ2-1|-|TRBV2|TRBD2
CASSVREDSEQFF
TGTGCCAGCAGTGTGCGGGAGGATTCTGAGCAGTTCTTC
>TRBJ2-2|-|TRBV9|-
CASSVVTNTGELFF
TGTGCCAGCAGCGTAGTTACGAACACCGGGGAGCTGTTTTTT